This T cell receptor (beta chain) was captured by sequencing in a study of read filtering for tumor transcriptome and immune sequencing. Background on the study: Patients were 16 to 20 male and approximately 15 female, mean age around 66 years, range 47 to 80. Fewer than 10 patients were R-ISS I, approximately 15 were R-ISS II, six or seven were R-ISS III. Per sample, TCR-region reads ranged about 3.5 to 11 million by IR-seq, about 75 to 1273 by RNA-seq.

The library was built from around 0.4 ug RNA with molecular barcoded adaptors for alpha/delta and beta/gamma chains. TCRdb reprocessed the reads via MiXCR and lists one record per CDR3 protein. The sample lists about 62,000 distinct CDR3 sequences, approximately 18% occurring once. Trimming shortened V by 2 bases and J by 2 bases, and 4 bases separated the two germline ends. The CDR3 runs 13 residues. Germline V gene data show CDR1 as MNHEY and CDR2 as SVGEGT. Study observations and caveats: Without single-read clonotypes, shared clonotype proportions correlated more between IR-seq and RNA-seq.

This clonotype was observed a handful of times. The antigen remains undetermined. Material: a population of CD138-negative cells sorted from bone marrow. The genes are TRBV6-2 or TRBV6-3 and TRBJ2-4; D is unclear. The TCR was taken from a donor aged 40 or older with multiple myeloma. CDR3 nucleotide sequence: TGTGCCAGCAGTTACGATCCCAAAAACATTCAGTACTTC. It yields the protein CASSYDPKNIQYF.